These T cell receptor beta chains were read from a single sample in a study of identical twins. TCRdb re-derived calls from the 5' RACE reads in MiXCR, one entry per CDR3 protein. Here the sample spans 420,000 or so distinct CDR3 sequences, approximately 17% being singletons. The sample comprised naive T cells sorted from blood. These receptors were collected from a man in his forties or fifties in good health. The CDR3 runs from the conserved cysteine through the conserved F or W. The D gene is left open where the match is weak. Size values are once, few and many counts, or a class for expanded clones, and some rows have none.

many,TRBJ2-1,TRBV5-1,TRBD2,TGCGCCAGCAGCTTGTTTACTAGCGGGAACTACAATGAGCAGTTCTTC,CASSLFTSGNYNEQFF
NA,TRBJ2-2,TRBV28,TRBD2,TGTGCCAGCAGTAGCGGGAGTATCGGTCCCGGGGAGCTGTTTTTT,CASSSGSIGPGELFF
NA,TRBJ2-1,TRBV12-3/TRBV12-4,NA,TGTGCCAGCAGACCGGACCGGGGGCGAAGTGAGCAGTTCTTC,CASRPDRGRSEQFF
NA,TRBJ2-5,TRBV15,TRBD1,TGTGCCACCAGCAGGTGGGACAGCTCCCAAGAGACCCAGTACTTC,CATSRWDSSQETQYF
NA,TRBJ2-4,TRBV20-1,TRBD2,TGCAGTGCTATTATAGCGGGGGTGGGGAACATTCAGTACTTC,CSAIIAGVGNIQYF
few,TRBJ2-2,TRBV15,NA,TGTGCCACCAGCAGAGACAGGACCGGGGAGCTGTTTTTT,CATSRDRTGELFF
many,TRBJ2-4,TRBV20-1,TRBD1,TGCAGTGCTAGCGTAGGGGGCAACATTCAGTACTTC,CSASVGGNIQYF
few,TRBJ2-5,TRBV27,TRBD2,TGTGCCAGCAGCTCCGTTGCAGCGGGAGATCAAGAGACCCAGTACTTC,CASSSVAAGDQETQYF
many,TRBJ2-7,TRBV5-1,NA,TGCGCCAGCAGCTTGTATAGCGAGCAGTACTTC,CASSLYSEQYF
many,TRBJ1-5,TRBV7-9,NA,TGTGCCAGCAGCCAGGGACCTCAGCCCCAGCATTTT,CASSQGPQPQHF
few,TRBJ2-1,TRBV6-4,TRBD2,TGTGCCAGCAGTGACTCAACTAGCGGGGGATATGAGCAGTTCTTC,CASSDSTSGGYEQFF
NA,TRBJ2-7,TRBV27,NA,TGTGCCACCAGCTCTACCCCTTACGAGCAGTACTTC,CATSSTPYEQYF
NA,TRBJ2-1,TRBV7-9,TRBD1,TGTGCCAGCAGCTCGTCCGGGACAGGGAGGTTCAATGAGCAGTTCTTC,CASSSSGTGRFNEQFF
NA,TRBJ2-7,TRBV7-2,NA,TGTGCCAGCAGCTTGCTCTCGACAAGGAGCTCCTACGAGCAGTACTTC,CASSLLSTRSSYEQYF
NA,TRBJ2-7,TRBV9,NA,TGTGCCAGCAGCGTAGCTACAGGTGGCGAGCAGTACTTC,CASSVATGGEQYF
few,TRBJ1-6,TRBV9,NA,TGTGCCAGCAGCGCCGAGATTAATTCACCCCTCCACTTT,CASSAEINSPLHF
NA,TRBJ2-3,TRBV20-1,TRBD2,TGCAGTGCTAGACCCGGACTAGCGCCGAGCACAGATACGCAGTATTTT,CSARPGLAPSTDTQYF
many,TRBJ2-7,TRBV18,NA,TGTGCCAGCTCCATACCGGGACATCCAACCCCCTACGAGCAGTACTTC,CASSIPGHPTPYEQYF
NA,TRBJ2-2,TRBV11-3,TRBD1,TGTGCCAGCAGCATCAGGACAGGGATCAACACCGGGGAGCTGTTTTTT,CASSIRTGINTGELFF
NA,TRBJ2-3,TRBV29-1,TRBD2,TGCAGCGTTGACCCTCTCAGCGGGAGGGCCAAACTTAGCACAGATACGCAGTATTTT,CSVDPLSGRAKLSTDTQYF
many,TRBJ1-2,TRBV27,TRBD1,TGTGCCAGCAGTAGTGTGGGACAGGGGATCTATGGCTACACCTTC,CASSSVGQGIYGYTF
many,TRBJ2-3,TRBV7-9,NA,TGTGCCAGCAGCTTAGACAGGCACACAGATACGCAGTATTTT,CASSLDRHTDTQYF
NA,TRBJ2-5,TRBV12-3/TRBV12-4,NA,TGTGCCAGCAGTCAATCGACGGATGCTATAGAGACCCAGTACTTC,CASSQSTDAIETQYF
many,TRBJ1-1,TRBV20-1,NA,TGCAGTGCGCATATCAGGAACACTGAAGCTTTCTTT,CSAHIRNTEAFF
many,TRBJ2-7,TRBV20-1,TRBD2,TGCAGTGCTCACCACCGACTAGCGGGCCTCTACGAGCAGTACTTC,CSAHHRLAGLYEQYF
few,TRBJ2-5,TRBV18,NA,TGTGCCAGCTCACCACCGAATGGAGAGACCCAGTACTTC,CASSPPNGETQYF
NA,TRBJ2-1,TRBV7-9,TRBD2,TGTGCCAGCAGCTGGTGGACTAGTCCCACACCCGAGCAGTTCTTC,CASSWWTSPTPEQFF
many,TRBJ1-6,TRBV5-4,TRBD1,TGTGCCAGCAGCTCTCAGGACAGGGGCAATTCACCCCTCCACTTT,CASSSQDRGNSPLHF
many,TRBJ1-1,TRBV29-1,NA,TGCAGCGTTTCCCTGGGGGGGGTGACGAACACTGAAGCTTTCTTT,CSVSLGGVTNTEAFF
few,TRBJ2-5,TRBV18,NA,TGTGCCAGCTCACCAAGGGGGGTCCGAGAGACCCAGTACTTC,CASSPRGVRETQYF
NA,TRBJ2-1,TRBV25-1,TRBD2,TGTGCCAGCAGCGCCCACCCGGGACTAGCGGGAGGGCCCCCCTACAATGAGCAGTTCTTC,CASSAHPGLAGGPPYNEQFF
NA,TRBJ1-1,TRBV5-1,TRBD1,TGCGCCAGCAGCTTGGGACAGGGGGCCTGGACTGAAGCTTTCTTT,CASSLGQGAWTEAFF
NA,TRBJ2-5,TRBV5-4,NA,TGTGCCAGCAGATCACGGGACTTTGGGGAGACCCAGTACTTC,CASRSRDFGETQYF
NA,TRBJ2-7,TRBV20-1,NA,TGCAGTGCCGTAAGTTTCCGCGAGCAGTACTTC,CSAVSFREQYF
few,TRBJ2-1,TRBV4-3,TRBD1,TGCGCCAGCAGCCAAGATCTGCAGGGGGCTATTGAGCAGTTCTTC,CASSQDLQGAIEQFF
many,TRBJ2-1,TRBV6-2/TRBV6-3,TRBD1,TGTGCCAGCAGGGGTAGACAGGGGGAGTTCTTC,CASRGRQGEFF
NA,TRBJ2-5,TRBV12-3/TRBV12-4,NA,TGTGCCAGCAGCGGGGGCCTCCGCGGGGAGACCCAGTACTTC,CASSGGLRGETQYF
many,TRBJ1-5,TRBV5-1,NA,TGCGCCAGCAGCCAGTCAGGACAAGGCAATCAGCCCCAGCATTTT,CASSQSGQGNQPQHF
NA,TRBJ2-5,TRBV15,TRBD2,TGTGCCACCAGCAGGATAGCGGGAAGAGAGACCCAGTACTTC,CATSRIAGRETQYF
few,TRBJ2-5,TRBV10-3,TRBD1,TGTGCCATCAGTGCCCGAGGGGGCGAGGAAGGGACCCAGTACTTC,CAISARGGEEGTQYF
NA,TRBJ2-1,TRBV5-6,TRBD2,TGTGCCAGCAGCTTCGAGACTAGCGGGGTTATTGAGCAGTTCTTC,CASSFETSGVIEQFF
NA,TRBJ1-2,TRBV3-1,NA,TGTGCCAGCAGCCAGGGGTCCGGGGTCGACTATGGCTACACCTTC,CASSQGSGVDYGYTF
few,TRBJ2-7,TRBV11-2,TRBD2,TGTGCCAGCAGCTCCGGGACTAGTATCACCCCCTACTCCTACGAGCAGTACTTC,CASSSGTSITPYSYEQYF
NA,TRBJ2-3,TRBV5-1,NA,TGCGCCAGCAGACGGACAGCTAGCACAGATACGCAGTATTTT,CASRRTASTDTQYF
many,TRBJ1-2,TRBV5-8,NA,TGTGCCAGCACCAGGACCACCTATGGCTACACCTTC,CASTRTTYGYTF
NA,TRBJ2-5,TRBV12-3/TRBV12-4,NA,TGTGCCAGCAGGATTAGCTCCCAAGAGACCCAGTACTTC,CASRISSQETQYF
NA,TRBJ2-7,TRBV6-2/TRBV6-3,NA,TGTGCCAGCACCGGAATGAGGGGACTCGATACCTACGAGCAGTACTTC,CASTGMRGLDTYEQYF
few,TRBJ2-1,TRBV27,TRBD1,TGTGCCAGCAGTTTGGGGACAGGGACCAATGAGCAGTTCTTC,CASSLGTGTNEQFF
NA,TRBJ2-5,TRBV10-3,NA,TGTGCCGCCCGTAGCTTGACAGAAGAGACCCAGTACTTC,CAARSLTEETQYF
NA,TRBJ2-5,TRBV12-3/TRBV12-4,TRBD2,TGTGCCAGCAGGGCTAGCGGGGGAGGAGAGACCCAGTACTTC,CASRASGGGETQYF
once,TRBJ1-1,TRBV15,TRBD1,TGTGCCACCAGCAGAGAACAGGGGACAAACACTGAAGCTTTCTTT,CATSREQGTNTEAFF
few,TRBJ2-3,TRBV20-1,NA,TGCAGTGCTCGCAAGGGGTCGAGCGCAGATACGCAGTATTTT,CSARKGSSADTQYF
few,TRBJ1-5,TRBV24-1,TRBD1,TGTGCCACCCAAAGACAGGGGGTCGGTCAGCCCCAGCATTTT,CATQRQGVGQPQHF
many,TRBJ1-4,TRBV6-5,NA,TGTGCCAGCAGTCTACGTAGAACTAATGAAAAACTGTTTTTT,CASSLRRTNEKLFF